The 12 T cell receptor beta chains below come from one sample, sequenced in a study of post-analysis software for immune sequencing data. Tagging with unique molecular identifiers was a feature of the TCR beta cDNA libraries. From the PCR reads, TCRdb called clonotypes with MiXCR, one entry per CDR3 protein. The table records about 770,000 distinct CDR3 sequences, under 60% of them present only once. Their antigens remain unidentified. Study-level results: With TRBV5-6, TRBV5-1 and TRBV20-1 included, about 5 TRBV segments were more frequent in patients than in controls.

The sequencing input was blood. Receptors were obtained from a girl under 18 with multiple sclerosis.

The chain has TRBV30 and TRBJ1-1; maybe TRBD1 (5 bases). Germline V gene sequence: CDR1 GTSNPN, CDR2 SVGIG (reference sequence). V was trimmed by 3 bases and J by 4 bases, leaving 12 bases between them. The CDR3 totals 13 residues. CDR3 protein: CAWRGQGTTEAFF. CDR3 coding DNA: TGTGCCTGGAGGGGCCAGGGCACCACTGAAGCTTTCTTT. The entire variable domain, with the rest obtained from reference TRBV30 and TRBJ1-1, is as follows: SQTIHQWPATLVQPVGSPLSLECTVEGTSNPNLYWYRQAAGRGLQLLFYSVGIGQISSEVPQNLSASRPQDRQFILSSKKLLLSDSGFYLCAWRGQGTTEAFFGQGTRLTVV.

The chain employs TRBV5-1 and TRBJ2-7, with a weak D call TRBD1 (6 bases). This CDR3 has 15 residues. Germline CDR1 and CDR2: SGHRS and YFSETQ. Deletions cut 3 bases from V and 6 bases from J, with 19 bases between. This CDR3 reads CASSSSGFQGGEQYF. The CDR3 nucleotides read TGCGCCAGCAGCTCCTCCGGGTTTCAAGGGGGCGAGCAGTACTTC.

V gene TRBV29-1 combines with J gene TRBJ1-1; possibly TRBD1 for D (5 bases). Trimming removed 4 bases from V and 1 base from J, with 10 bases in between. The CDR3 runs 13 residues. Germline CDR1 SQVTM, CDR2 ANQGSEA. The CDR3 loop reads CSVVKGQNTEAFF. The CDR3 DNA follows: TGCAGCGTTGTGAAAGGACAGAACACTGAAGCTTTCTTT.

The V call is TRBV15, the J call TRBJ2-2, with D possibly being TRBD2 (5 bases). The CDR3 runs 14 residues. Looked up from germline, CDR1 is LNHNV and CDR2 is YYDKDF (reference sequence). With 0 bases removed from V and 6 bases from J, the gap between germline ends came to 8 bases. The CDR3 DNA is TGTGCCACCAGCAGAGATCTCGGGGCCGGGGAGCTGTTTTTT. Translating it yields CATSRDLGAGELFF.

This clonotype was detected a few times. V is TRBV7-9 and J is TRBJ2-1; D is undetermined. This CDR3 has 15 amino acids. Trimming pared 5 bases from V and 7 bases from J, leaving 18 bases between. The germline gives CDR1 SEHNR, CDR2 FQNEAQ (reference sequence). This CDR3 reads CASSRALAPDNEQFF. The CDR3 DNA reads TGTGCCAGCAGCCGTGCCTTAGCCCCCGATAATGAGCAGTTCTTC.

The chain recombines TRBV4-3 with TRBJ2-7; D might be TRBD1 (6 bases). The CDR3 has 16 amino acids. V lost 1 base and J lost 2, with 15 bases in between. Germline V CDR1 and CDR2: LGHNA, YSLEER. In nucleotides, the CDR3 is TGCGCCAGCAGCCAAGTGGATCAGGGGAATCCCTACGAGCAGTACTTC. Translation gives CASSQVDQGNPYEQYF.

CDR3 coding DNA: TGTGCCACCAGCAGAGATAATTTCCCCACAGATACGCAGTATTTT. Protein sequence: CATSRDNFPTDTQYF. The chain carries TRBV15 and TRBJ2-3; D gene unclear. Germline V CDR1 and CDR2: LNHNV, YYDKDF (reference sequence). V was clipped by 0 bases and J by 2 bases, with 9 bases between them. The CDR3 sequence is 15 residues long.

The rearrangement joins TRBV10-2 to TRBJ2-7; perhaps TRBD2 as D (5 bases). The CDR3 consists of 16 residues. V lost 3 bases and J lost 1, with 16 bases in between. CDR1 is WSHSY, CDR2 SAAADI, per germline. The DNA for the CDR3 is TGCGCCAGCAGTGACTCAAGACGGGGTGGGTCCTACGAGCAGTACTTC. It yields the protein CASSDSRRGGSYEQYF.

This chain links TRBV20-1 with TRBJ2-7, with 7 bases identical to TRBD2. Near its end, the DNA agrees better with TRBJ2-5, so the J call may be wrong. The CDR3 is 14 residues long. Germline V gene sequence: CDR1 DFQATT, CDR2 SNEGSKA (reference sequence). CDR3 nucleotide sequence: TGCAGTGCTAGAGAAGGTAGCGGGTTACAGACCCAGTACTTC. Encoded protein: CSAREGSGLQTQYF.

V is TRBV27 and J is TRBJ2-5, with D perhaps matching TRBD1 or TRBD2 (6 bases each). The CDR3 loop spans 13 amino acids. CDR1 is MNHEY and CDR2 is SMNVEV in the germline V gene (reference sequence). The V and J ends lost 4 bases and 5 bases respectively, with 11 bases between them. CDR3 in amino acids: CASSWGARETQYF. DNA for the CDR3: TGTGCCAGCAGTTGGGGGGCCAGGGAGACCCAGTACTTC.

The rearrangement links TRBV12-3 or TRBV12-4 to TRBJ1-5; D unclear. V dropped 6 bases and J dropped 2 bases, with 8 bases sitting between them. The CDR3 has 13 residues. The CDR3 coding sequence is TGTGCCAGCAGCCCTCCCGGCAATCAGCCCCAGCATTTT. Translation: CASSPPGNQPQHF.

This clonotype has just a few counts. The chain joins TRBV20-1 to TRBJ2-7, with a tentative D call TRBD1 (5 bases). Trimming removed 4 bases at V and 1 base at J, with 17 bases between. In germline, CDR1 is DFQATT, CDR2 SNEGSKA (reference sequence). CDR3 length: 15 residues. CDR3 nucleotide sequence: TGCAGTGCTAACTCCCGGACAATTAGATCCTACGAGCAGTACTTC. Its protein product is CSANSRTIRSYEQYF.